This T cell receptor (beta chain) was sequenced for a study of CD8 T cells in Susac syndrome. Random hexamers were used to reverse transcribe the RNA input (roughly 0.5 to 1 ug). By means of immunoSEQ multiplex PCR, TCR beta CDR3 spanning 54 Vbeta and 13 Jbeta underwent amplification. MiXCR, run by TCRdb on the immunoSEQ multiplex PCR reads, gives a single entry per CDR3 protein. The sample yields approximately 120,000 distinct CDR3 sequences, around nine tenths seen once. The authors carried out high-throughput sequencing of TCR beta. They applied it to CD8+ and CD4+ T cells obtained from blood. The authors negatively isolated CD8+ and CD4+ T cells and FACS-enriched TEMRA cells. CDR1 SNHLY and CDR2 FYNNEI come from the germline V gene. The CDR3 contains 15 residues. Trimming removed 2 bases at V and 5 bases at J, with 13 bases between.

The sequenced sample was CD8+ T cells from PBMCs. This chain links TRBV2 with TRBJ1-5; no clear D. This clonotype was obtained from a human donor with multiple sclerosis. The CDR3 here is CASSESGDTHQPQHF. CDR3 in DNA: TGTGCCAGCAGTGAATCTGGCGACACCCATCAGCCCCAGCATTTT.